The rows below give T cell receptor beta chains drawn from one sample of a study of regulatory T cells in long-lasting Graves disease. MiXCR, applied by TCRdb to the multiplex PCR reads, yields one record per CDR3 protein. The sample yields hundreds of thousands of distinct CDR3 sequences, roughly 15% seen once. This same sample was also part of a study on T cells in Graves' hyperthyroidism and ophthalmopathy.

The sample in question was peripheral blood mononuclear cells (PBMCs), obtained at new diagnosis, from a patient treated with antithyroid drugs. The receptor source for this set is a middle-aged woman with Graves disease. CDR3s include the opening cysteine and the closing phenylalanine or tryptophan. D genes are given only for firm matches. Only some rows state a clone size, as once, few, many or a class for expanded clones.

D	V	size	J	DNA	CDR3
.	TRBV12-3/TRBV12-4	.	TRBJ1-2	TGTGCCAGCAGTTTAGATCGGGGGCCTAACTATGGCTACACCTTC	CASSLDRGPNYGYTF
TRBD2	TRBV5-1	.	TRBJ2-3	TGCGCCAGCAGCCACGGACTAGCGGGGGGTAGCACAGATACGCAGTATTTT	CASSHGLAGGSTDTQYF
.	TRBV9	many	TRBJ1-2	TGTGCCAGCACCTCGGGCACGGGCATTTATGGCTACACCTTC	CASTSGTGIYGYTF
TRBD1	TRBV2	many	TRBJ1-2	TGTGCCAGCGAACCGTCGTCCGGACAGGGGGGCGGCTACACCTTC	CASEPSSGQGGGYTF
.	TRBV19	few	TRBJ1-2	TGTGCCAGTAGTGCTACCGGGCCCTATGGCTACACCTTC	CASSATGPYGYTF
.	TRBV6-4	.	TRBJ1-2	TGTGCCAGCAGTTACTCGGGGGGAGGTGAGGGCTACACCTTC	CASSYSGGGEGYTF
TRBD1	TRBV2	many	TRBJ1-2	TGTGCCCGAGAGACAGGGTGGGATGGCTACACCTTC	CARETGWDGYTF
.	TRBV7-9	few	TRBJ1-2	TGTGCCAGCAGCTTACAGAGGTTTGATGGCTACACCTTC	CASSLQRFDGYTF
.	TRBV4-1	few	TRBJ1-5	TGCGCCAGCACTGGGGTGGAGTGGCAGGGCGCTCAGCCCCAGCATTTT	CASTGVEWQGAQPQHF
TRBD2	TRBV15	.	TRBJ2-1	TGTGCCACCAGAAGGACTAGCGGGGACAATGAGCAGTTCTTC	CATRRTSGDNEQFF
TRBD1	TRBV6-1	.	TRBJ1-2	TGTGCCAGCACCAAGGCGACAGGGATTAACTATGGCTACACCTTC	CASTKATGINYGYTF
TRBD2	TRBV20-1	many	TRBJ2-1	TGCAGTGCTAAAGGACTAGCGGGGGTCAGTGAGCAGTTCTTC	CSAKGLAGVSEQFF
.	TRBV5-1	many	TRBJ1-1	TGCGCCAGCAGCTTGGAGTCTTTCATGAACACTGAAGCTTTCTTT	CASSLESFMNTEAFF
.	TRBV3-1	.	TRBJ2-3	TGTGCCAGCAGCCAAGATCTGCAGATTAACACAGATACGCAGTATTTT	CASSQDLQINTDTQYF
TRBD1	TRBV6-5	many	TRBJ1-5	TGTGCCAGCAGTTTCGCGACAGGGAGGAACCAGCCCCAGCATTTT	CASSFATGRNQPQHF
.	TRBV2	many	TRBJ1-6	TGTGCCAGCAGGAAGCAGGGGATTTATTCACCCCTCCACTTT	CASRKQGIYSPLHF
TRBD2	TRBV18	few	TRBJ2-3	TGTGCCAGCTCACCTCCGGGACTAGCGGGCCCACCAGATACGCAGTATTTT	CASSPPGLAGPPDTQYF
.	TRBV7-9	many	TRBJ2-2	TGTGCCAGCAGCTTAATAGCCAATGGCGGGGAGCTGTTTTTT	CASSLIANGGELFF
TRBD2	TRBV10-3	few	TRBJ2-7	TGTGCCATCAGTGAGTCGAAGACGGGGGGGCCCTCCTACGAGCAGTACTTC	CAISESKTGGPSYEQYF
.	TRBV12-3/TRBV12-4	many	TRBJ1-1	TGTGCCAGCGATGGACGGCAGAACACTGAAGCTTTCTTT	CASDGRQNTEAFF
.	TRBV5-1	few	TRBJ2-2	TGCGCCAGCAGCCCCGGGGCAGGGTTTATCGGGGAGCTGTTTTTT	CASSPGAGFIGELFF
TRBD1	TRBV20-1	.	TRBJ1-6	TGCAGTGTAGGCAGGGGGAAATCACCCCTCCACTTT	CSVGRGKSPLHF
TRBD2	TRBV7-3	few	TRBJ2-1	TGTGCCAGCAGCTCAGACGGGGGGGCCTACAATGAGCAGTTCTTC	CASSSDGGAYNEQFF
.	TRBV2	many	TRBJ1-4	TGTGCCAGCAGTTATGTTGCAACTAATGAAAAACTGTTTTTT	CASSYVATNEKLFF
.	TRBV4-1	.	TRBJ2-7	TGCGCCAGCAGCCAAGATACCAGGGGGGTTTACGAGCAGTACTTC	CASSQDTRGVYEQYF
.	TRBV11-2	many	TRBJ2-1	TGTGCCAGCAGCTTAGTCCGAAGCCACAGATACTCCTACAATGAGCAGTTCTTC	CASSLVRSHRYSYNEQFF
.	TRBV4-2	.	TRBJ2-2	TGTGCCAGCAGCCAAGAAAGTAGCACCGGGGAGCTGTTTTTT	CASSQESSTGELFF
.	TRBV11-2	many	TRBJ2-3	TGTGCCAGCAGCTTAGTATATGGTGATACGCAGTATTTT	CASSLVYGDTQYF
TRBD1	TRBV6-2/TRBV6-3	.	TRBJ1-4	TGTGCCAGCAGTCCGGGACAGGGCTTCAATGAAAAACTGTTTTTT	CASSPGQGFNEKLFF
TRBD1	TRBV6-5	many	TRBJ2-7	TGTGCCAGCAGTTCAGACAGGGGGGCCTACGAGCAGTACTTC	CASSSDRGAYEQYF
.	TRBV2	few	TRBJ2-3	TGTGCCACCTTAACCGGGACTCAGACAGATACGCAGTATTTT	CATLTGTQTDTQYF
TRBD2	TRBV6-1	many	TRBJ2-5	TGTGCCAGCAGACCAAGCGGGGGGGTGAGAGAGACCCAGTACTTC	CASRPSGGVRETQYF
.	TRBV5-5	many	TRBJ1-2	TGTGCCAGCAGTTTAGGGGACTTCTATGGCTACACCTTC	CASSLGDFYGYTF
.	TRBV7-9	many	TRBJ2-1	TGTGCCAGCAGTTCTGAGGGAGCACGTGGGCCCTACAATGAGCAGTTCTTC	CASSSEGARGPYNEQFF
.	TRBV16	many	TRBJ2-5	TGTGCCAGCAGCCAATCGGGACGGCAAGAGACCCAGTACTTC	CASSQSGRQETQYF
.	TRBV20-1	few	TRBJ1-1	TGCAGTGCTACAAATCTAAGGAACACTGAAGCTTTCTTT	CSATNLRNTEAFF
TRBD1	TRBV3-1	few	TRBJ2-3	TGTGCCAGCAGCCAAGTTACAGGGGGCGCAGATACGCAGTATTTT	CASSQVTGGADTQYF
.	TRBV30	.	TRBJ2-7	TGTGCCTGGAACGACGGGGGACTCTACGAGCAGTACTTC	CAWNDGGLYEQYF
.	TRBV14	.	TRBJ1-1	TGTGCCAGCAGCCAAGGAGATTGGGGCACTGAAGCTTTCTTT	CASSQGDWGTEAFF
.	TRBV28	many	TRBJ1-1	TGTGCCAGCACCATGGGTCCTGAAGCTTTCTTT	CASTMGPEAFF
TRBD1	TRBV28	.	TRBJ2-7	TGTGCCAGCGGGGGGTCCGGACAGGGCTACGAGCAGTACTTC	CASGGSGQGYEQYF
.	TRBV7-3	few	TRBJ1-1	TGTGCCAGCAGCGGGAACGGGAGGGATGAAGCTTTCTTT	CASSGNGRDEAFF
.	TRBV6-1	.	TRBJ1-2	TGTGCCAGCCTCAAGGGGGGGGGCTACACCTTC	CASLKGGGYTF
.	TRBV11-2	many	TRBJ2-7	TGTGCCAGCAGCTTATACCGGGAGGAGCAGTACTTC	CASSLYREEQYF
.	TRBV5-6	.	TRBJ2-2	TGTGCCAGCACCCGGGGGATCACCGGGGAGCTGTTTTTT	CASTRGITGELFF
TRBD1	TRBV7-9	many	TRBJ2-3	TGTGCCAGCAGTCGTACAGGGGGATCCACAGATACGCAGTATTTT	CASSRTGGSTDTQYF
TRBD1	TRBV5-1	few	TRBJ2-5	TGCGCCAGCAGCTGGACAGGGGGTCACCAAGAGACCCAGTACTTC	CASSWTGGHQETQYF
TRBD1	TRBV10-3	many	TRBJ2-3	TGTGCCATCAGTGGGACTGGACAGGGGGCTTCAGATACGCAGTATTTT	CAISGTGQGASDTQYF
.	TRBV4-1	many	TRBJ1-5	TGCGCCAGCAGCCCCGCAGAATATAGCAATCAGCCCCAGCATTTT	CASSPAEYSNQPQHF
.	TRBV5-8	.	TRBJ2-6	TGTGCCAGCAGCTTGGTGATAGGGTCCTTTACTGGGGCCAACGTCCTGACTTTC	CASSLVIGSFTGANVLTF
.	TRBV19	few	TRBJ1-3	TGTGCCAGTAGTGTCGGGCCTAACTCTGGAAACACCATATATTTT	CASSVGPNSGNTIYF
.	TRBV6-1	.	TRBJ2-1	TGTGCCAGCAGGACCGGGACTGCCGGCGACAATGAGCAGTTCTTC	CASRTGTAGDNEQFF